This TCR beta chain came from a study of read filtering for tumor transcriptome and immune sequencing. Molecular barcoded adaptors covering alpha/delta and beta/gamma chains were used on roughly 400 ng RNA. TCRdb reanalysed the reads using MiXCR and keeps one entry per CDR3 protein. This sample has approximately 24,000 distinct CDR3 sequences, with 22% found just once. This clonotype was seen only a few times. The sequenced sample was a population of CD138-negative cells sorted from bone marrow. The sequence was obtained from a donor at least 40 years old with multiple myeloma.

CDR3 coding DNA: TGTGCCACCAGCAGAGATCGGCAAGACTATGGCTACACCTTC. Its translation is CATSRDRQDYGYTF. The chain employs TRBV15 and TRBJ1-2; D remains ambiguous. Germline V gene sequence: CDR1 LNHNV, CDR2 YYDKDF (reference sequence). The germline V and J ends were trimmed by 0 bases and 3 bases, with 8 bases remaining between them. CDR3 length: 14 residues.